This T cell receptor beta chain originates from a study of beta chain features in type 1 diabetes. Study-wide results and limits: Shorter TCRB CDR3s, moderately but significantly so, were found in Type 1 diabetes patients in all four CD4+ subsets. cDNA-based sequencing might over-represent cells highly expressing TCR.

For this clone: The target antigen is unknown.

V lost 3 bases, J lost 1 base, and 2 bases stayed unmatched. The CDR3 is 15 amino acids. Germline V gene data show CDR1 as SNHLY and CDR2 as FYNNEI. Expressed TCRB transcripts were sequenced because the isolated RNA had all been reverse transcribed beforehand. Repertoires were generated with immunoSEQ multiplex PCR, while TCRdb's copy carries only in-frame clones and drops some. The sample comprises 250,000 to 350,000 clones, roughly an eighth of which are singletons, and around 0.016% rests with the top ten. Material: naive CD4+ T cells from blood. The chain recombines TRBV2 with TRBJ2-1; the match to TRBD2 covers 8 bases. The source of this sequence is a man younger than 45 with type 1 diabetes. The CDR3 coding sequence is TGTGCCAGCAGTGACCGCGGGAGGTCCTACAATGAGCAGTTCTTC. Amino acid sequence: CASSDRGRSYNEQFF.